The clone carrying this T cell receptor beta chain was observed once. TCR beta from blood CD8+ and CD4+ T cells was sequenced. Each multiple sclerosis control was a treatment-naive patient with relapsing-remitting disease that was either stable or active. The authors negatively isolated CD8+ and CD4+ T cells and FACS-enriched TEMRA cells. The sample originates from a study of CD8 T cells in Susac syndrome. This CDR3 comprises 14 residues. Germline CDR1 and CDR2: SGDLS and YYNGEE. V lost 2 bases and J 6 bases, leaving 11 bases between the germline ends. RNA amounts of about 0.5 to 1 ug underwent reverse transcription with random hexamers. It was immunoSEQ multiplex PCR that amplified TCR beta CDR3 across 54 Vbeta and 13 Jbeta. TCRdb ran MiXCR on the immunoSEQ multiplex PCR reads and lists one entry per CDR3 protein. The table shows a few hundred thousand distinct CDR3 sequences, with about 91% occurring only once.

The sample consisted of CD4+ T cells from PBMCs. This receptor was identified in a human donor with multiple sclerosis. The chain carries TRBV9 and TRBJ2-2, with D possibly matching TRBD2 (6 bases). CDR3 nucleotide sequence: TGTGCCAGCAGCGTGACTAGTTTCCCCGGGGAGCTGTTTTTT. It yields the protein CASSVTSFPGELFF.